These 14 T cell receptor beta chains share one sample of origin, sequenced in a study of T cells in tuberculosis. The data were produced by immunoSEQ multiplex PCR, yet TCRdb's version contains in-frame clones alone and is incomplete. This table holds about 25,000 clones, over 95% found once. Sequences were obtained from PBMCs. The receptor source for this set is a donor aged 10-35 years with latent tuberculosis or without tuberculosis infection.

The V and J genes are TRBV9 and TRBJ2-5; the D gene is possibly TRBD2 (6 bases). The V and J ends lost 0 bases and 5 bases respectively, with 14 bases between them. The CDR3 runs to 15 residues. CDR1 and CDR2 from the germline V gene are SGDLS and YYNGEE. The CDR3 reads CASSVVGGGRETQYF. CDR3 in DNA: TGTGCCAGCAGCGTAGTGGGGGGAGGACGGGAGACCCAGTACTTC.

In DNA form, the CDR3 reads TGCGCCAGCAGCCAAGAGCCCTCTCCAGCCTACAATGAGCAGTTCTTC. Translation: CASSQEPSPAYNEQFF. This chain joins TRBV4-1 and TRBJ2-1; no definite D call. Germline V lookup: CDR1 MGHRA, CDR2 YSYEKL. The CDR3 sequence is 16 residues long. The germline V and J ends were trimmed by 0 bases and 2 bases, with 11 bases remaining between them.

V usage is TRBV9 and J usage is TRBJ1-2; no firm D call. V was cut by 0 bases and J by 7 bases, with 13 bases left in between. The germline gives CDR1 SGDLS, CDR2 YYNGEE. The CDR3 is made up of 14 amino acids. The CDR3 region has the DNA TGTGCCAGCAGCGTAGTTGGAATAACTATTGGCTACACCTTC. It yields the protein CASSVVGITIGYTF.

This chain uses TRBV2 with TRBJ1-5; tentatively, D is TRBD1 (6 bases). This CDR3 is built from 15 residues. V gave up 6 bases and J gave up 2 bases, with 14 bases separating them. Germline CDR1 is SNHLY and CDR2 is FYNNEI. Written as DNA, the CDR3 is TGTGCCAGCAGCGGCAGGGGCTTTCGCAATCAGCCCCAGCATTTT. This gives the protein CASSGRGFRNQPQHF.

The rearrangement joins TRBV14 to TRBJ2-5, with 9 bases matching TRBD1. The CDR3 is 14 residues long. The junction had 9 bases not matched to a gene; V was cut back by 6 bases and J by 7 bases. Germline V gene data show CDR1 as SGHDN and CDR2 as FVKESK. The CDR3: CASRRGQGLGTQYF. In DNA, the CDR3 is TGTGCCAGCAGACGAGGACAGGGGCTGGGGACCCAGTACTTC.

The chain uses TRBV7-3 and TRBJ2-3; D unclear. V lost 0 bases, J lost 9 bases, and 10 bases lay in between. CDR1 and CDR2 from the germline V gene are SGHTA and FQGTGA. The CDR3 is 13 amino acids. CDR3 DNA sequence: TGTGCCAGCAGCTTAACGGCTCGCGGCACGCAGTATTTT. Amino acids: CASSLTARGTQYF.

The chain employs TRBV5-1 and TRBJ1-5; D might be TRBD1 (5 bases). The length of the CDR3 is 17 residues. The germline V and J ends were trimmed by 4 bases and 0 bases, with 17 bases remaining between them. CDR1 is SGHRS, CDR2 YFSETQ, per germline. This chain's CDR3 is CASSIKEAGFSNQPQHF. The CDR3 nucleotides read TGCGCCAGCAGCATAAAAGAAGCAGGGTTTAGCAATCAGCCCCAGCATTTT.

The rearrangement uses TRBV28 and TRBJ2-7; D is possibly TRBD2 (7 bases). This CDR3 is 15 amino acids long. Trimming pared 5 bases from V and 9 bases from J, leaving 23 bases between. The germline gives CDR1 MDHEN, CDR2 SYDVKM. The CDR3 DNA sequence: TGTGCCAGCAGTCTCCCCGGGCAGGGGACTACGGGGCAGTACTTC. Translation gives CASSLPGQGTTGQYF.

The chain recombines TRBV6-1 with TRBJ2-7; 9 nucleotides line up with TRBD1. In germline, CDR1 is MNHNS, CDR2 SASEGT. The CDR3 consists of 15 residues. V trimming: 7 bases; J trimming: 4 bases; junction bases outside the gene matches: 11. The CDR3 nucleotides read TGTGCCAGCACTCTTGAACAGGGGGCTGGGTACGAGCAGTACTTC. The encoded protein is CASTLEQGAGYEQYF.

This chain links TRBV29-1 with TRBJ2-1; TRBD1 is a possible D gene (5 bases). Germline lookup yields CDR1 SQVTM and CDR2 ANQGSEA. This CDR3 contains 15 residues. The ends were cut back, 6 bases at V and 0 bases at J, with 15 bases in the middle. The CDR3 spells CSVDIRQFSYNEQFF. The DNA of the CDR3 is TGCAGCGTCGACATTCGACAGTTCTCCTACAATGAGCAGTTCTTC.

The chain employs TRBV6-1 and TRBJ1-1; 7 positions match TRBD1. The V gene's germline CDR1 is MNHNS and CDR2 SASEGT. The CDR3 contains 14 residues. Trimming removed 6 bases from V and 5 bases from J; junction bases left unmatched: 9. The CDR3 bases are TGTGCCAGCAGGAAGGGGGCAGGGAGGACTGAAGCTTTCTTT. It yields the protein CASRKGAGRTEAFF.

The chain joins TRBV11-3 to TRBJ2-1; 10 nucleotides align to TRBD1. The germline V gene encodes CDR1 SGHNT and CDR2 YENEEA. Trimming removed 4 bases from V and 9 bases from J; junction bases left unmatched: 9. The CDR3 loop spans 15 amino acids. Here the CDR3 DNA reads TGTGCCAGCAGCTACCGGACAGGGGGGGTTGTTGAGCAGTTCTTC. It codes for CASSYRTGGVVEQFF.

The DNA for the CDR3 is TGTGCCAGCAGCCAAGACTTTCGGACAGGGGCAGATACGCAGTATTTT. This codes for CASSQDFRTGADTQYF. V is TRBV4-2 and J is TRBJ2-3; TRBD1 matches 9 bases. This CDR3 has 16 residues. The germline gives CDR1 LGHNA, CDR2 YNFKEQ. V was clipped by 0 bases and J by 4 bases; unmatched bases: 5.

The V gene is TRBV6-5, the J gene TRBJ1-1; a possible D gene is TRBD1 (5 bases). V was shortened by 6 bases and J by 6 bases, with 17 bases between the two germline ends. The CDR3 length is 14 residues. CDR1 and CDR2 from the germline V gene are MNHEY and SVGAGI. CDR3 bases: TGTGCCAGCAGCGATCAGGGACTTCCGGCTGAAGCTTTCTTT. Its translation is CASSDQGLPAEAFF.